Reported below is one T cell receptor beta chain. The antigen remains unidentified. This sample is drawn from a study of PD-1 blockade in classical Hodgkin lymphoma. Assay used: immunoSEQ multiplex PCR; TCRdb lists only in-frame clones, some missing. The sample includes roughly 100,000 clones, approximately 89% seen only once; the top ten take roughly 19%. The study, taken as a whole, reports: Complete responders had baseline diversity similar to newly diagnosed patients.

Time point specified: cycle 4 day 1 (C4D1), after 6 weeks of nivolumab. Every patient experienced relapse after autologous stem cell transplantation, and brentuximab vedotin exposure varied. Patients reached a best response of complete response, partial response or progressive disease. The germline V gene encodes CDR1 LGHNT and CDR2 FRNRAP. CDR3 length: 13 amino acids. V lost 2 bases, J lost 5 bases, and 7 bases lay in between. This material consisted of peripheral blood mononuclear cells (PBMCs), taken before the fourth cycle of nivolumab. The TCR comes from a human donor with classical Hodgkin lymphoma. The V gene is TRBV12-5, the J gene TRBJ1-5, with D possibly matching TRBD1 (5 bases). CDR3 DNA: TGTGCTAGTGGTTTGATGGGGGATCAGCCCCAGCATTTT. Amino acids: CASGLMGDQPQHF.